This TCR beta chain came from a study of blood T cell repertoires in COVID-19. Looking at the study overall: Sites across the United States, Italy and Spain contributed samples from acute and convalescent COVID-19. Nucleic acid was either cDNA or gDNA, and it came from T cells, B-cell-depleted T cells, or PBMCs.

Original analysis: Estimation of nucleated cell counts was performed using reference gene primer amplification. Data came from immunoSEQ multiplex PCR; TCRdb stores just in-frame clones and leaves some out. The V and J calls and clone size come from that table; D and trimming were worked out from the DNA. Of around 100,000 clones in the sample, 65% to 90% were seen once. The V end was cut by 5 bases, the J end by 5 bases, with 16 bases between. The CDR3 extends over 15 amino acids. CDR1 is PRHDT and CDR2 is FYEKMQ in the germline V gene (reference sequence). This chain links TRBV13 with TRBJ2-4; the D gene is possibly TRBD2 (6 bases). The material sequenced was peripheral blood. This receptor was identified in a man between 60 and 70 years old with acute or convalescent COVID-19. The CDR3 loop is CASSPPGGNQNIQYF. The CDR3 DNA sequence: TGTGCCAGCAGCCCCCCGGGCGGGAACCAAAACATTCAGTACTTC.